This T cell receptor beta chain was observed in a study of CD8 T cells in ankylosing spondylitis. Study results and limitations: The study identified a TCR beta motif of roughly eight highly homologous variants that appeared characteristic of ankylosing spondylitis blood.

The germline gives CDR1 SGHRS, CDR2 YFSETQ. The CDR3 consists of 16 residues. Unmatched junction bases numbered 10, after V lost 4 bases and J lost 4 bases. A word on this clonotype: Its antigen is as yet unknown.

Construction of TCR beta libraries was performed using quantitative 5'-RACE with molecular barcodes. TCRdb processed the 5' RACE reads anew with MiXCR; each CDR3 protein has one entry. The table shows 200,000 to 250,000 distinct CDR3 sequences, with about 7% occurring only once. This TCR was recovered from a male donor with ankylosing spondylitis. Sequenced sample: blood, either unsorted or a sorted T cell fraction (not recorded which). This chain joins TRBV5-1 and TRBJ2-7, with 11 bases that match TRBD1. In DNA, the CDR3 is TGCGCCAGCAGCGCGGGACAGGGGGAGGAATTTTACGAGCAGTACTTC. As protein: CASSAGQGEEFYEQYF.